Given below is one T cell receptor beta chain in context. Assay used: immunoSEQ multiplex PCR; TCRdb lists only in-frame clones, some missing. The table shows tens of thousands of clones, with 90% to 95% occurring only once. Germline CDR1 and CDR2: LGHNA and YSLEER. There are 16 residues in the CDR3. The V end lost 3 bases, the J end lost 1 base, and 15 bases lay between the germline ends. This record comes from a study of OX40 agonist ivuxolimab in advanced cancers. This rearrangement joins TRBV4-3 to TRBJ1-1, with D maybe TRBD1 (5 bases). The sequenced sample was CD4+ or CD8+ T cells sorted from blood, obtained in a trial of the OX40 agonist ivuxolimab. The TCR comes from an adult with an advanced solid tumor such as melanoma, head and neck, liver or kidney cancer. This CDR3 is CASSQDKQLANTEAFF. CDR3 sequence (DNA): TGCGCCAGCAGCCAGGACAAGCAGCTAGCGAACACTGAAGCTTTCTTT.